This T cell receptor (beta chain) was documented in a study of OX40 agonist ivuxolimab in advanced cancers. As for the study in general: Patients received ivuxolimab, an intravenous treatment, every 2 weeks at 0.01 to 10 mg/kg. Study results and limitations: Doses of 0.1 to 3.0 mg/kg were accompanied by clonal expansion of CD4+ and CD8+ blood T cells by week 6.

Generated by immunoSEQ multiplex PCR, the TCRdb table keeps only in-frame clones and is missing some. The table records approximately 82,000 clones, approximately 89% of them present only once. Patients were ineligible given autoimmune disease history or systemic immunosuppression. A remark on this clone: Its target is not known.

The TCR comes from an adult with an advanced solid tumor such as melanoma, head and neck, liver or kidney cancer. The sample was CD4+ or CD8+ T cells sorted from blood, taken in a trial of the OX40 agonist ivuxolimab.

The CDR3 sequence is CASSHLPGTGGADSTGELFF. The DNA of the CDR3 is TGCGCCAGCAGCCACCTCCCCGGGACAGGGGGCGCGGATTCCACCGGGGAGCTGTTTTTT. V usage is TRBV4-1 and J usage is TRBJ2-2; 12 nucleotides match TRBD1. The CDR3 spans 20 residues. Germline trimming cut 3 bases from V and 4 bases from J; bases unmatched to any gene: 15. CDR1 MGHRA and CDR2 YSYEKL come from the germline V gene.